Below are 28 T cell receptor beta chains sequenced from a single sample in a study of monozygotic twins with inflammatory bowel disease. Reprocessing the 5' RACE reads, TCRdb reports a single entry for every CDR3 protein and omits DNA. In all, the sample yields around 150,000 distinct CDR3 sequences. Specimen: blood. The receptors come from a human donor with ulcerative colitis or Crohn's disease, or a healthy co-twin of an affected twin (not recorded which).

The J gene is TRBJ1-4, the V gene TRBV9. Per germline, CDR1 SGDLS and CDR2 YYNGEE. This CDR3 is built from 15 residues. Here the CDR3 reads CASSIESSGGEKLFF.

This chain uses TRBV12-3 or TRBV12-4 with TRBJ1-2. The CDR3 spans 14 residues. This CDR3 reads CASSRQSTNYGYTF.

The chain has TRBV5-1 and TRBJ2-7. CDR1 is SGHRS, CDR2 YFSETQ, per germline. The CDR3 spans 14 residues. This CDR3 reads CASSLDRGSYEQYF.

The chain links TRBV10-3 to TRBJ1-3; without DNA, the TCRdb call of TRBD1 cannot be checked. Germline loops: CDR1 ENHRY, CDR2 SYGVKD. This CDR3 has 16 residues. The CDR3 sequence is CAISGPLTVSGNTIYF.

The chain has TRBV6-5 and TRBJ1-2; TCRdb's D call, TRBD1, is unchecked because there is no DNA. The CDR3 totals 13 residues. Germline V gene data show CDR1 as MNHEY and CDR2 as SVGAGI. CDR3: CASSTGSSEGYTF.

The V and J genes are TRBV7-3 and TRBJ2-2; as DNA is missing, the TRBD2 call by TCRdb cannot be tested. This CDR3 is built from 13 residues. The V gene's germline CDR1 is SGHTA and CDR2 FQGTGA. The CDR3 is CASSGGGAGELFF. Variable domain in full (rest from reference TRBV7-3 and TRBJ2-2): GAGVSQTPSNKVTEKGKYVELRCDPISGHTALYWYRQSLGQGPEFLIYFQGTGAADDSGLPNDRFFAVRPEGSVSTLKIQRTERGDSAVYLCASSGGGAGELFFGEGSRLTVL.

The CDR3: CASSQMNTEAFF. V and J are TRBV3-1 and TRBJ1-1. Germline CDR1 is LGHDT and CDR2 is YNNKEL (reference sequence). CDR3 length: 12 amino acids.

This sequence joins TRBV5-5 and TRBJ2-7; TCRdb reports TRBD1, a call that lacks DNA to check it against. CDR3 length: 15 amino acids. Per germline, CDR1 SGHKS and CDR2 YYEKEE (reference sequence). CDR3 region: CASSWRGQGVSEQYF.

The chain is built from TRBV5-4 and TRBJ2-4; TCRdb proposes TRBD2, but this gene call is untestable without DNA. In germline, CDR1 is SGHNT, CDR2 YYREEE (reference sequence). The CDR3 length is 15 residues. The CDR3 region is CASSSRLAGKNIQYF.

V and J are TRBV20-1 and TRBJ2-3. The CDR3 length is 15 residues. Germline V gene sequence: CDR1 DFQATT, CDR2 SNEGSKA (reference sequence). CDR3 residues: CSARDPWTSTDTQYF.

The chain uses TRBV7-9 and TRBJ2-5; TCRdb lists TRBD1, though no DNA is available to test this call. The CDR3 is 17 amino acids. Germline CDR1 reads SEHNR; CDR2 reads FQNEAQ (reference sequence). The CDR3 loop is CASSLDVGQGAPETQYF.

V and J are TRBV21-1 and TRBJ1-1; TCRdb returns TRBD1, unconfirmable since there is no DNA. TRBV21-1 is a documented pseudogene. CDR3 size: 15 residues. The CDR3 spells CASKGRGLSNTEAFF.

The chain uses TRBV5-1 and TRBJ2-3; absent DNA, TCRdb's TRBD1 call cannot be checked. Germline V CDR1 and CDR2: SGHRS, YFSETQ. The CDR3 is 16 residues long. CDR3 protein: CASSPRGTDFTDTQYF.

The rearrangement joins TRBV28 to TRBJ2-7; with no DNA, the TCRdb D assignment of TRBD2 cannot be verified. Per the germline V gene, CDR1 is MDHEN and CDR2 is SYDVKM. The CDR3 sequence is 17 residues long. This CDR3 reads CASSFSPAGRASYEQYF.

The J gene is TRBJ2-6, the V gene TRBV27; TCRdb designates TRBD1, a call that cannot be tested without DNA. Germline V gene lookup returns CDR1 MNHEY and CDR2 SMNVEV (reference sequence). This CDR3 contains 15 residues. The CDR3 here is CAVRTGRSGANVLTF. Looking up the rest from reference TRBV27 and TRBJ2-6 gives the full variable domain: EAQVTQNPRYLITVTGKKLTVTCSQNMNHEYMSWYRQDPGLGLRQIYYSMNVEVTDKGDVPEGYKVSRKEKRNFPLILESPSPNQTSLYFCAVRTGRSGANVLTFGAGSRLTVL.

The CDR3 loop reads CASSPGSSSSTDTQYF. The chain carries TRBV5-4 and TRBJ2-3; the TCRdb D gene call, TRBD1, has no DNA to confirm it. This CDR3 region has 16 residues. The germline V gene has CDR1 SGHNT and CDR2 YYREEE (reference sequence). Drawing the rest from reference TRBV5-4 and TRBJ2-3, the complete variable domain is ETGVTQSPTHLIKTRGQQVTLRCSSQSGHNTVSWYQQALGQGPQFIFQYYREEENGRGNFPPRFSGLQFPNYSSELNVNALELDDSALYLCASSPGSSSSTDTQYFGPGTRLTVL.

The chain is built from TRBV5-4 and TRBJ2-7. Germline CDR1 is SGHNT and CDR2 is YYREEE (reference sequence). This CDR3 region has 12 residues. CDR3 loop: CASSRDTYEQYF.

The genes are TRBV29-1 and TRBJ2-7; TCRdb lists TRBD1, though no DNA is available to test this call. The germline V gene encodes CDR1 SQVTM and CDR2 ANQGSEA. The CDR3 consists of 13 residues. CDR3 in amino acids: CSVDPGQGNEQYF.

The chain links TRBV20-1 to TRBJ2-3; the D call from TCRdb, TRBD2, cannot be confirmed without DNA. The CDR3 sequence is 13 residues long. Germline V lookup: CDR1 DFQATT, CDR2 SNEGSKA (reference sequence). CDR3 in amino acids: CSEALAVTDTQYF.

The chain combines TRBV14 with TRBJ2-7; as DNA is missing, the TRBD1 call by TCRdb cannot be tested. The CDR3 extends over 15 amino acids. Germline CDR1 and CDR2: SGHDN and FVKESK. The chain's CDR3 is CASSPGQGSWDEQYF. The full variable domain, with the rest looked up from reference TRBV14 and TRBJ2-7, is EAGVTQFPSHSVIEKGQTVTLRCDPISGHDNLYWYRRVMGKEIKFLLHFVKESKQDESGMPNNRFLAERTGGTYSTLKVQPAELEDSGVYFCASSPGQGSWDEQYFGPGTRLTVT.

V is TRBV7-2 and J is TRBJ2-1. CDR3 length: 13 amino acids. Germline V CDR1 and CDR2: SGHTA, FQGNSA. CDR3 residues: CASSLGPYNEQFF.

The V gene is TRBV7-3, the J gene TRBJ2-7; there is no DNA to check the TCRdb D call of TRBD2. From germline, CDR1 is SGHTA and CDR2 FQGTGA. This CDR3 has 13 amino acids. CDR3 amino acids: CASSSPPVYEQYF.

V usage is TRBV10-3 and J usage is TRBJ1-1; TCRdb's D call of TRBD1 is untestable without DNA. Germline CDR1 reads ENHRY; CDR2 reads SYGVKD. The CDR3 runs to 19 residues. This chain's CDR3 is CAISESGTGRSSWNTEAFF.

This clonotype is medium-sized by frequency. CDR3 residues: CASSRSSGGGGYNEQFF. J is TRBJ2-1 and V is TRBV3-1; TCRdb names TRBD1, which stays unverified in the absence of DNA. Germline values: CDR1 LGHDT, CDR2 YNNKEL (reference sequence). This CDR3 contains 17 residues.

The chain has TRBV5-1 and TRBJ2-2; TCRdb calls TRBD2, which cannot be checked without DNA. Looked up from germline, CDR1 is SGHRS and CDR2 is YFSETQ. This CDR3 spans 16 amino acids. This chain's CDR3 is CASSPLAGGSSGELFF.

The chain couples TRBV28 to TRBJ2-7; there is no DNA to check the TCRdb D call of TRBD1. CDR1 and CDR2 (germline): MDHEN, SYDVKM. The CDR3 length is 15 residues. The CDR3 sequence: CASTQGDSFTYEQYF.

This chain joins TRBV10-3 and TRBJ2-7; there is no DNA to check the TCRdb D call of TRBD1. The CDR3 extends over 15 amino acids. The germline V gene has CDR1 ENHRY and CDR2 SYGVKD. The CDR3 spells CAISDPNRVDNEQYF.

The chain is built from TRBV7-2 and TRBJ2-5; absent DNA, TCRdb's TRBD1 call cannot be checked. This CDR3 region has 15 residues. Per the germline V gene, CDR1 is SGHTA and CDR2 is FQGNSA. The chain's CDR3 is CASSLAKGVQETQYF.